Sequencing of this TCR beta chain was carried out in a study of technical replicates of blood from a few donors. Assay used: immunoSEQ multiplex PCR; TCRdb lists only in-frame clones, some missing. The sample shows around 80,000 clones, approximately 89% of them seen only once. The CDR3 has 15 residues. CDR1 and CDR2 (germline): SGHKS, YYEKEE (reference sequence). Trimming cost V 2 bases and J 3 bases, with 12 bases left between them. The chain links TRBV5-5 to TRBJ2-1; tentative D call: TRBD2 (5 bases). This TCR was sampled from a human donor in good health. Sequenced sample: T cells isolated from PBMCs. The CDR3 region is CASSLIRTGYNEQFF. The CDR3 DNA reads as TGTGCCAGCAGCTTAATAAGGACTGGCTACAATGAGCAGTTCTTC.